The 8 T cell receptor beta chains given below trace back to one sample, sequenced in a study of technical replicates of blood from several donors. Method: immunoSEQ multiplex PCR; TCRdb's copy keeps in-frame clones and lacks some. The sample carries about 14,000 clones, approximately 80% recorded once. Sequences were obtained from PBMCs. The receptors were gathered from a human donor in good health.

V usage is TRBV4-1 and J usage is TRBJ1-4, with TRBD1 as a possible D gene (6 bases). This CDR3 comprises 16 residues. The germline V gene has CDR1 MGHRA and CDR2 YSYEKL. The V and J ends lost 1 base and 4 bases respectively, with 13 bases between them. The CDR3 DNA follows: TGCGCCAGCAGCCAAGCCCTGGCAGGGGTTAATGAAAAACTGTTTTTT. It yields the protein CASSQALAGVNEKLFF.

The chain links TRBV28 to TRBJ1-2, with 7 bases aligning to TRBD1. Per germline, CDR1 MDHEN and CDR2 SYDVKM. Trimming at V came to 3 bases and at J to 4 bases, leaving 5 bases not matched to a gene. The CDR3 runs 14 residues. CDR3 bases: TGTGCCAGCAGTTTTCCGGGACAGAGCTATGGCTACACCTTC. Amino acid sequence: CASSFPGQSYGYTF.

This clone has more than one count but fewer than ten. V is TRBV19 and J is TRBJ1-1, with D hard to call. This CDR3 comprises 11 residues. Germline lookup yields CDR1 LNHDA and CDR2 SQIVND (reference sequence). V was pared by 4 bases and J by 7 bases, with 7 bases between. CDR3 DNA sequence: TGTGCCAGTAGTAAACGGAGTGAAGCTTTCTTT. This gives the protein CASSKRSEAFF. Full variable domain (missing parts from reference TRBV19 and TRBJ1-1): DGGITQSPKYLFRKEGQNVTLSCEQNLNHDAMYWYRQDPGQGLRLIYYSQIVNDFQKGDIAEGYSVSREKKESFPLTVTSAQKNPTAFYLCASSKRSEAFFGQGTRLTVV.

The chain joins TRBV18 to TRBJ2-3; 8 bases match TRBD1. The CDR3 length is 15 residues. From germline, CDR1 is KGHSH and CDR2 LQKENI. The ends lost 3 bases at V and 4 bases at J; junction bases unmatched: 6. The CDR3 DNA follows: TGTGCCAGCTCACCCACCTCAGGGGGCTCAGATACGCAGTATTTT. Residues: CASSPTSGGSDTQYF.

J is TRBJ2-3 and V is TRBV7-3, with D uncertain. The CDR3 totals 14 residues. Germline CDR1 is SGHTA and CDR2 is FQGTGA. V lost 2 bases and J lost 3, with 9 bases in between. The CDR3 loop is CASSLALPTDTQYF. The CDR3, as DNA: TGTGCCAGCAGCTTAGCCCTACCTACAGATACGCAGTATTTT.

This rearrangement joins TRBV19 to TRBJ2-3; 7 nucleotides line up with TRBD2. This CDR3 contains 17 residues. Germline loops: CDR1 LNHDA, CDR2 SQIVND (reference sequence). The V and J ends lost 8 bases and 1 base, in that order; junction bases with no gene match: 15. The CDR3 spells CASLPYGSGTGTDTQYF. For the CDR3, the DNA is TGTGCCAGTCTTCCGTACGGCAGCGGGACCGGCACAGATACGCAGTATTTT.

This clone was picked up a small number of times. The chain has TRBV28 and TRBJ2-7; TRBD2 is a possible D gene (5 bases). The CDR3 has 14 amino acids. Trimming shortened V by 4 bases and J by 4 bases, and 14 bases separated the two germline ends. CDR1 is MDHEN, CDR2 SYDVKM, per germline. CDR3 in DNA: TGTGCCAGCAGTTATCCCGGACTTGAATACGAGCAGTACTTC. This translates into CASSYPGLEYEQYF.

This chain connects TRBV27 to TRBJ1-1; a weak D match, TRBD1 (6 bases). Germline V gene sequence: CDR1 MNHEY, CDR2 SMNVEV (reference sequence). V gave up 5 bases and J gave up 3 bases, with 10 bases separating them. The CDR3 loop spans 13 amino acids. The CDR3: CASSLQGYTEAFF. The CDR3 DNA follows: TGTGCCAGCAGTCTACAGGGATACACTGAAGCTTTCTTT.